The 29 T cell receptor beta chains below were found in one sample sequenced in a study of CD8+ T cells in alopecia areata. RNA was extracted and reverse transcribed into cDNA as the sequencing template. The assay was immunoSEQ multiplex PCR, and TCRdb's table has in-frame clones only and misses some. The sample carries 150,000 to 200,000 clones, 59% recorded once. This material consisted of CD4+ T cells sorted from blood, taken at week 0. These receptors came from a human donor with alopecia areata.

The rearrangement uses TRBV6-1 and TRBJ2-2; the D is unclear. The CDR3 totals 12 residues. Looked up from germline, CDR1 is MNHNS and CDR2 is SASEGT. V was trimmed by 6 bases and J by 6 bases, leaving 8 bases between them. DNA for the CDR3: TGTGCCAGCAGGGTATCGCCCGGGGAGCTGTTTTTT. It codes for CASRVSPGELFF.

This clone was seen a few times. This chain connects TRBV10-3 to TRBJ2-2; 7 bases are a match to TRBD1. V dropped 0 bases and J dropped 2; count of bases not matched to a gene: 3. CDR3 length: 16 amino acids. Germline V gene sequence: CDR1 ENHRY, CDR2 SYGVKD. The CDR3 here is CAISESGTVNTGELFF. CDR3 nucleotide sequence: TGTGCCATCAGTGAGTCGGGGACAGTTAACACCGGGGAGCTGTTTTTT.

This clone was seen ten or more times. The chain employs TRBV18 and TRBJ2-1; a possible D gene is TRBD2 (5 bases). Germline lookup yields CDR1 KGHSH and CDR2 LQKENI. Deletions cut 3 bases from V and 9 bases from J, with 15 bases between. CDR3 length: 14 amino acids. CDR3 amino acids: CASSPRLGGPEQFF. The CDR3 DNA reads as TGTGCCAGCTCACCCCGGCTAGGAGGTCCTGAGCAGTTCTTC.

The rearrangement links TRBV6-5 to TRBJ1-2; 8 bases match TRBD1. J lost 3 bases, V lost 5 bases, and 2 bases had no gene match. Germline V lookup: CDR1 MNHEY, CDR2 SVGAGI. The CDR3 is made up of 13 amino acids. Here the CDR3 reads CASSRTGHYGYTF. CDR3 bases: TGTGCCAGCAGTCGGACAGGGCACTATGGCTACACCTTC.

The chain joins TRBV4-1 to TRBJ1-5; 7 bases are shared with TRBD1. J gave up 2 bases and V 3 bases, and 7 bases lay outside the gene matches. The CDR3 contains 16 residues. In germline, CDR1 is MGHRA, CDR2 YSYEKL. The CDR3: CASSQTHGQGNQPQHF. The CDR3 DNA is TGCGCCAGCAGCCAGACCCATGGACAGGGCAATCAGCCCCAGCATTTT.

This clone was seen only a few times. V usage is TRBV10-3 and J usage is TRBJ1-3; D may be TRBD1 (6 bases). There are 14 residues in the CDR3. V lost 7 bases and J 0 bases, leaving 10 bases between the germline ends. Germline V lookup: CDR1 ENHRY, CDR2 SYGVKD. CDR3 protein: CAITRTDSGNTIYF. The CDR3 DNA sequence: TGTGCCATCACTAGGACAGACTCTGGAAACACCATATATTTT.

This clone has a handful of counts. V usage is TRBV29-1 and J usage is TRBJ2-1, with 8 bases aligning to TRBD2. Germline CDR1 is SQVTM and CDR2 is ANQGSEA. The CDR3 sequence is 14 residues long. Germline trimming cut 2 bases from V and 5 bases from J; bases unmatched to any gene: 5. The CDR3, as DNA: TGCAGCGTTGAACGGGGGGGCGGTAACAATGAGCAGTTCTTC. This translates into CSVERGGGNNEQFF.

V is TRBV9 and J is TRBJ1-5; weak D call: TRBD1 (5 bases). Trimming took off 3 bases at V and 0 bases at J, with 19 bases between the two ends. CDR1 SGDLS and CDR2 YYNGEE come from the germline V gene. CDR3 length: 18 residues. CDR3 sequence: CASSGGGDGIYSNQPQHF. The CDR3 nucleotides are TGTGCCAGCAGCGGCGGAGGGGACGGAATCTATAGCAATCAGCCCCAGCATTTT.

The genes are TRBV30 and TRBJ1-4; TRBD1 is a possible D gene (6 bases). V gave up 8 bases and J gave up 10 bases, with 17 bases separating them. The CDR3 sequence is 12 residues long. Germline CDR1 reads GTSNPN; CDR2 reads SVGIG (reference sequence). CDR3 amino acids: CAGTGGRGKLFF. DNA for the CDR3: TGTGCCGGAACGGGAGGCAGGGGAAAACTGTTTTTT.

In its sample, this clone was seen a few times. J is TRBJ2-5 and V is TRBV29-1, with 7 nucleotides matching TRBD2. Germline trimming cut 3 bases from V and 5 bases from J; bases unmatched to any gene: 6. From germline, CDR1 is SQVTM and CDR2 ANQGSEA. There are 13 residues in the CDR3. CDR3 DNA: TGCAGCGTTGAGAGAGGTAGCGGGGAGACCCAGTACTTC. Its protein product is CSVERGSGETQYF.

This clone has a handful of counts. V and J are TRBV4-1 and TRBJ1-5, with 7 bases that match TRBD1. The V gene end was trimmed by 4 bases and the J gene end by 3 bases; junction bases not matched to a gene: 6. Germline CDR1 is MGHRA and CDR2 is YSYEKL. This CDR3 has 15 amino acids. This chain's CDR3 is CASSPQTGPNQPQHF. Here the CDR3 DNA reads TGCGCCAGCAGCCCACAGACAGGGCCCAATCAGCCCCAGCATTTT.

This chain connects TRBV7-9 to TRBJ1-2; maybe TRBD1 (6 bases). V lost 2 bases to trimming and J lost 8 bases, with 15 bases between them. CDR1 SEHNR and CDR2 FQNEAQ come from the germline V gene (reference sequence). There are 14 residues in the CDR3. As DNA, the CDR3 is TGTGCCAGCAGCTTATATGAGGGGGGCGAAGGCTACACCTTC. Protein: CASSLYEGGEGYTF.

The chain links TRBV7-9 to TRBJ2-7, with no clear D. The germline CDR1 and CDR2 sequences are SEHNR and FQNEAQ (reference sequence). Trimming removed 3 bases at V and 2 bases at J, with 8 bases between. The CDR3 spans 13 residues. CDR3 DNA: TGTGCCAGCAGCTTGAAGGGAACCTACGAGCAGTACTTC. Translating gives CASSLKGTYEQYF.

V and J are TRBV4-1 and TRBJ2-7, with D perhaps TRBD1 (6 bases). Germline V CDR1 and CDR2: MGHRA, YSYEKL. V lost 3 bases and J 3 bases, leaving 9 bases between the germline ends. The CDR3 contains 13 residues. CDR3 in amino acids: CASSQPQGYEQYF. The DNA of the CDR3 is TGCGCCAGCAGCCAGCCACAGGGCTACGAGCAGTACTTC.

Points on this clone: The same CDR3 is also encoded by other DNA sequences in this sample. The rearrangement joins TRBV6-5 to TRBJ1-1; no clear D. The CDR3 has 12 amino acids. Germline V CDR1 and CDR2: MNHEY, SVGAGI. V lost 0 bases, J lost 7 bases, and 6 bases lay in between. The CDR3 region is CASSYSGGEAFF. The CDR3 bases are TGTGCCAGCAGTTACTCGGGCGGTGAAGCTTTCTTT.

The chain has TRBV6-5 and TRBJ1-1; D call uncertain. CDR3 length equals 15 residues. The germline V gene encodes CDR1 MNHEY and CDR2 SVGAGI. Trimming pared 4 bases from V and 3 bases from J, leaving 15 bases between. Written as DNA, the CDR3 is TGTGCCAGCAGTTTCCAGCCGGGGTACTACACTGAAGCTTTCTTT. Translating gives CASSFQPGYYTEAFF.

The gene calls are TRBV29-1 and TRBJ1-5, with 7 bases fitting TRBD1. This CDR3 is 13 amino acids long. Trimming at V came to 7 bases and at J to 4 bases, leaving 7 bases not matched to a gene. CDR1 SQVTM and CDR2 ANQGSEA come from the germline V gene. CDR3 residues: CSARSGGNQPQHF. The CDR3 bases are TGCAGCGCCCGCTCAGGGGGTAATCAGCCCCAGCATTTT.

The rearrangement links TRBV30 to TRBJ1-1; D not certain. The CDR3 extends over 10 amino acids. In germline, CDR1 is GTSNPN, CDR2 SVGIG (reference sequence). V lost 3 bases and J 1 base, leaving 0 bases between the germline ends. This CDR3 reads CAWRNTEAFF. CDR3 DNA sequence: TGTGCCTGGAGGAACACTGAAGCTTTCTTT.

The V and J genes are TRBV30 and TRBJ2-4; 7 bases match TRBD2. Germline CDR1 is GTSNPN and CDR2 is SVGIG (reference sequence). V lost 0 bases and J lost 4; bases outside the gene matches: 3. The CDR3 totals 14 residues. The CDR3 region is CAWSVSGGKNIQYF. The CDR3 coding sequence is TGTGCCTGGAGTGTGTCCGGGGGGAAAAACATTCAGTACTTC.

V usage is TRBV30 and J usage is TRBJ2-7; D assignment may be TRBD1 or TRBD2 (5 bases each). This CDR3 has 17 amino acids. Germline values: CDR1 GTSNPN, CDR2 SVGIG (reference sequence). With 0 bases removed from V and 3 bases from J, the gap between germline ends came to 21 bases. CDR3 coding DNA: TGTGCCTGGAGTGTTTGGTTGGTATGGGGGTCGAGCTACGAGCAGTACTTC. The encoded protein is CAWSVWLVWGSSYEQYF.

This clone was counted a few times. This chain uses TRBV2 with TRBJ2-6; no clear D. This CDR3 is built from 14 residues. The germline V gene has CDR1 SNHLY and CDR2 FYNNEI. The V gene lost 9 bases and the J gene lost 0 bases, with 9 bases spanning the gap. In DNA form, the CDR3 reads TGTGCCAGTATCCCGAACTCTGGGGCCAACGTCCTGACTTTC. It yields the protein CASIPNSGANVLTF.

The gene calls are TRBV5-6 and TRBJ2-1; 13 bases agree with TRBD2. The CDR3 is made up of 16 amino acids. CDR1 and CDR2 (germline): SGHDT, YYEEEE. Trimming cost V 2 bases and J 5 bases; bases outside gene matches: 4. The CDR3 nucleotides are TGTGCCAGCAGCTTTACCGGGACTAGCGGGAACAATGAGCAGTTCTTC. Amino acids: CASSFTGTSGNNEQFF.

This sequence joins TRBV29-1 and TRBJ2-1; TRBD2 agrees at 8 bases. Germline V lookup: CDR1 SQVTM, CDR2 ANQGSEA. V lost 3 bases and J lost 5; bases outside the gene matches: 6. The CDR3 runs 14 residues. As DNA, the CDR3 is TGCAGCGTTGATGGACCGGGGGGGGACAATGAGCAGTTCTTC. Translated: CSVDGPGGDNEQFF.

The chain's CDR3 is CASSSNTQYF. DNA for the CDR3: TGTGCCAGCAGCTCGAATACGCAGTATTTT. This chain joins TRBV11-1 and TRBJ2-3; D is unresolved. Germline lookup yields CDR1 SGHAT and CDR2 FQDESV (reference sequence). CDR3 length: 10 residues. V was trimmed by 4 bases and J by 7 bases, leaving 3 bases between them.

This clone was seen a few times. The CDR3 nucleotides read TGCAGCGTGGGACTGGGGACAGGGCGAGAGACCCAGTACTTC. This gives the protein CSVGLGTGRETQYF. The rearrangement joins TRBV29-1 to TRBJ2-5, with 9 bases matching TRBD1. This CDR3 contains 14 residues. Per the germline V gene, CDR1 is SQVTM and CDR2 is ANQGSEA. V dropped 6 bases and J dropped 4; count of bases not matched to a gene: 9.

The chain uses TRBV27 and TRBJ2-1; the D call may be TRBD1 or TRBD2 (5 bases each). Germline V gene sequence: CDR1 MNHEY, CDR2 SMNVEV (reference sequence). Trimming cost V 9 bases and J 7 bases, with 13 bases left between them. CDR3 length: 12 amino acids. This CDR3 is CASPKEGNEQFF. CDR3 DNA: TGTGCCAGTCCTAAAGAGGGGAATGAGCAGTTCTTC.

V usage is TRBV18 and J usage is TRBJ2-7, with D hard to call. The CDR3 is 12 residues long. CDR1 and CDR2 from the germline V gene are KGHSH and LQKENI. V lost 8 bases and J 0 bases, leaving 8 bases between the germline ends. The CDR3 DNA sequence: TGTGCCAGCGAAGGAGACTCCTACGAGCAGTACTTC. Its protein product is CASEGDSYEQYF.

This chain connects TRBV29-1 to TRBJ1-1, with D tentatively TRBD1 (5 bases). This CDR3 has 14 amino acids. V was clipped by 6 bases and J by 1 base, with 15 bases between them. Germline V gives CDR1 SQVTM, CDR2 ANQGSEA. CDR3: CSVRERTPNTEAFF. The CDR3 region has the DNA TGCAGCGTCCGAGAGAGGACACCGAACACTGAAGCTTTCTTT.

This clone was recorded a few times. The chain employs TRBV29-1 and TRBJ2-7; D is undetermined. CDR1 and CDR2 from the germline V gene are SQVTM and ANQGSEA. Deletions cut 4 bases from V and 0 bases from J, with 10 bases between. The CDR3 loop spans 13 amino acids. This CDR3 reads CSVGHPPSYEQYF. Written as DNA, the CDR3 is TGCAGCGTTGGGCACCCGCCCTCCTACGAGCAGTACTTC.